This TCR beta chain was retrieved from a study of T cells in Graves' hyperthyroidism and ophthalmopathy. Study-level background: The authors collected peripheral blood at initial diagnosis, before any treatment.

Enrolled ophthalmopathy patients presented with a Clinical Activity Score of at least 3, a NOSPECS grade of at least 4, and disease duration under 3 months. Amplification of TCR beta CDR3 regions was performed using RNA transcripts as template. Researchers ran a first-round RT-PCR on the TCR CDR3 using the HTBI primer set. TCRdb redid the calling of the multiplex PCR reads with MiXCR, one entry per CDR3 protein. The sample lists some 360,000 distinct CDR3 sequences; less than 20% were seen once. Whole-study findings and limits: Researchers found most expanded thyroid clonotypes above 0.001 in blood as well.

In its sample, this clonotype was seen many times. What it recognizes is unknown. The CDR3 loop spans 14 amino acids. Germline V CDR1 and CDR2: MGHDK, SYGVNS. V was clipped by 5 bases and J by 0 bases, with 8 bases between them. Sequenced material: blood. This receptor was identified in a woman aged 40 to 49 with Graves' ophthalmopathy. The rearrangement joins TRBV25-1 to TRBJ1-3; no clear D. The CDR3 DNA is TGTGCCAGCAGTCAAGGTCACTCTGGAAACACCATATATTTT. Amino acids: CASSQGHSGNTIYF.